This record looks at one T cell receptor (beta chain) sequence and its context. Antigen specificity is unknown. The data stem from a study of TIL therapy for anti-PD-1-resistant metastatic lung cancer. For the study at large: Median tumor PD-L1 proportion score was roughly 5.8%. By whole-exome sequencing, median non-synonymous tumor mutation burden was more than 1.2 mutations per megabase. General observations from the study: TIL clonotype persistence in blood showed no apparent association with response.

Stated time point: pre-treatment sample, taken before nivolumab and TIL therapy. This CDR3 is 11 amino acids long. Germline lookup yields CDR1 KGHSY and CDR2 FQNENV. J lost 14 bases, V lost 5 bases, and 3 bases had no gene match. This was the immunoSEQ v3 assay. The data were produced by immunoSEQ multiplex PCR, yet TCRdb's version contains in-frame clones alone and is incomplete. The sample yields 55,000 to 60,000 clones, 73% seen once. The source was blood, collected at baseline. The chain employs TRBV16 and TRBJ1-4, with 9 bases identical to TRBD1. This clonotype was obtained from a person aged 25 to 80 with non-small cell lung cancer. The CDR3 coding sequence is TGTGCCAGCAGCGGCGGACAGGGGCTGTTTTTT. This codes for CASSGGQGLFF.